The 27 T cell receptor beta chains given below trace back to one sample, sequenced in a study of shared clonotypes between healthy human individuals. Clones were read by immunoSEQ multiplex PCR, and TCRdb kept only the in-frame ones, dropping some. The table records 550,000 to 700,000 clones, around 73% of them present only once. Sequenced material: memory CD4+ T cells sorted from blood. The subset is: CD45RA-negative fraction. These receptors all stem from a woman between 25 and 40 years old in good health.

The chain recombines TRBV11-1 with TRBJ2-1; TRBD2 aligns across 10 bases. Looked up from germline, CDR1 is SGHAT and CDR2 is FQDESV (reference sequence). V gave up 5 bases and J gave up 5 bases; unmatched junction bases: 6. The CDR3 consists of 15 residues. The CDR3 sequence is CASSSRTSGNNEQFF. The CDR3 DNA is TGTGCCAGCAGCAGTCGGACTAGCGGAAACAATGAGCAGTTCTTC.

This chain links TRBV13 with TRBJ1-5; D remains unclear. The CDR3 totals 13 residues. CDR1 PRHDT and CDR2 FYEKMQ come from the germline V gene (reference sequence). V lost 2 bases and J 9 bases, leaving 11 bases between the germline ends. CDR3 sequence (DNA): TGTGCCAGCAGCTTAACCCTGTCGGGGCCCCAGCATTTT. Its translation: CASSLTLSGPQHF.

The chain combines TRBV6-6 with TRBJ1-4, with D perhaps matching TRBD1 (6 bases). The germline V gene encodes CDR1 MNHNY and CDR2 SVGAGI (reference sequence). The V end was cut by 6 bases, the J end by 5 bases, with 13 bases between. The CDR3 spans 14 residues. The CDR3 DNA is TGTGCCAGCAGGCTCGGGACACGGAATGAAAAACTGTTTTTT. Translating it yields CASRLGTRNEKLFF.

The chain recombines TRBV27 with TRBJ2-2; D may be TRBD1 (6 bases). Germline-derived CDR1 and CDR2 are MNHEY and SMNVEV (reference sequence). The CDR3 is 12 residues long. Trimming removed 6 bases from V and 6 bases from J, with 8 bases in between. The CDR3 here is CASRTGSGELFF. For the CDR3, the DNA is TGTGCCAGCAGAACAGGGTCCGGGGAGCTGTTTTTT.

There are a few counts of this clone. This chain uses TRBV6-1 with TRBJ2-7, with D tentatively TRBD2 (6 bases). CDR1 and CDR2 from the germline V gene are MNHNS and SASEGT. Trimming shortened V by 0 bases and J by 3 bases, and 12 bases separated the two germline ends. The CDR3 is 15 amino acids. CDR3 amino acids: CASSEAGGGRYEQYF. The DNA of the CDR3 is TGTGCCAGCAGTGAAGCGGGGGGAGGCCGCTACGAGCAGTACTTC.

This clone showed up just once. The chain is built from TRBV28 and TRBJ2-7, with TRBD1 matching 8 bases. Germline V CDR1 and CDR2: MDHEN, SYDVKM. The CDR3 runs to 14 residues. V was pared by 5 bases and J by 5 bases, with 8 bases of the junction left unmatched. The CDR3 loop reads CASSQGQARHEQYF. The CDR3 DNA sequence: TGTGCCAGCAGTCAGGGACAGGCTAGGCACGAGCAGTACTTC.

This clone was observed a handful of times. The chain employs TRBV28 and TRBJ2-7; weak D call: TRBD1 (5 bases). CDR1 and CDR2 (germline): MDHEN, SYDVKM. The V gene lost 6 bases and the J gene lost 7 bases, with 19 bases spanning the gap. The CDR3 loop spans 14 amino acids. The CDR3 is CASRVAGSLGEQYF. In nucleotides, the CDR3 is TGTGCCAGCAGGGTGGCAGGGTCCTTGGGGGAGCAGTACTTC.

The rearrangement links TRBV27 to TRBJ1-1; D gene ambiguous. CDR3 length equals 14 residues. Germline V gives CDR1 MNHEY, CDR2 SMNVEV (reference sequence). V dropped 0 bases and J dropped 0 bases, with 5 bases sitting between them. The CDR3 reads CASSLSGLNTEAFF. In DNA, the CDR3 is TGTGCCAGCAGTTTATCGGGCCTGAACACTGAAGCTTTCTTT.

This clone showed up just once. The CDR3 DNA sequence: TGTGCCAGCAGTAGGCAGGCCGACACCGGGGAGCTGTTTTTT. Its protein product is CASSRQADTGELFF. The chain carries TRBV6-4 and TRBJ2-2; D is undetermined. Deletions cut 5 bases from V and 3 bases from J, with 10 bases between. The CDR3 is made up of 14 amino acids. Germline V gives CDR1 MRHNA, CDR2 SNTAGT.

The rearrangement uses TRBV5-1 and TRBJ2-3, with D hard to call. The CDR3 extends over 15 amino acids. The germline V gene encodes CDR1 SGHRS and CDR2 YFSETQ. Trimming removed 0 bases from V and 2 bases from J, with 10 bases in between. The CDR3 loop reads CASSLGAGPTDTQYF. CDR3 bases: TGCGCCAGCAGCTTGGGCGCAGGCCCCACAGATACGCAGTATTTT.

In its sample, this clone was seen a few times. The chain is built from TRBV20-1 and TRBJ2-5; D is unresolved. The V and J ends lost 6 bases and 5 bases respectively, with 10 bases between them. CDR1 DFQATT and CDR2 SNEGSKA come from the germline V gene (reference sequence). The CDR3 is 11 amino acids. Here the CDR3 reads CSAYPRETQYF. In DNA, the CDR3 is TGCAGTGCCTACCCCAGGGAGACCCAGTACTTC.

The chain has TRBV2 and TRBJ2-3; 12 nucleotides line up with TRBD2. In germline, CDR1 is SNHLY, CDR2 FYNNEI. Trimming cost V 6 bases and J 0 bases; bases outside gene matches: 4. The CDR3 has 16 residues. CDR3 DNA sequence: TGTGCCAGCAGGCCGGGACTAGCGGGTAGCACAGATACGCAGTATTTT. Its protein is CASRPGLAGSTDTQYF.

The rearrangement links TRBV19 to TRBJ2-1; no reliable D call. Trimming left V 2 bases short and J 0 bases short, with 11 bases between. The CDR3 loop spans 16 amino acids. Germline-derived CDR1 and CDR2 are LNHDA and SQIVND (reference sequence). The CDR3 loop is CASSIRPRFSYNEQFF. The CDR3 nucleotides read TGTGCCAGTAGTATAAGGCCCAGGTTCTCCTACAATGAGCAGTTCTTC.

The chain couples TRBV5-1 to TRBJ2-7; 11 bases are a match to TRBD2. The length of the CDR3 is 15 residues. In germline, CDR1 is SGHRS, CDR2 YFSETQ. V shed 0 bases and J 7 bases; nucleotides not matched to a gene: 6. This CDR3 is CASSLVLAGGREQYF. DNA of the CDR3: TGCGCCAGCAGCTTGGTGTTAGCGGGAGGGAGGGAGCAGTACTTC.

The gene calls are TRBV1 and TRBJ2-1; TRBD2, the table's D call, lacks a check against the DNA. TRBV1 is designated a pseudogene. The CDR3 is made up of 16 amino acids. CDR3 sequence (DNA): TGCACCAGCAGCTGGGGAGCGGGAGGCCTCTACAATGAGCAGTTCTTC. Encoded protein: CTSSWGAGGLYNEQFF.

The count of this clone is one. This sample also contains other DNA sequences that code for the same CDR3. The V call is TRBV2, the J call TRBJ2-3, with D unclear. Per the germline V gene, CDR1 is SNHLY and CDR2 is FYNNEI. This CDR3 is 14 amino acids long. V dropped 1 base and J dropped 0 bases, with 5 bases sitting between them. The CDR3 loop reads CASSEGYSTDTQYF. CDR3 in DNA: TGTGCCAGCAGTGAAGGGTACAGCACAGATACGCAGTATTTT. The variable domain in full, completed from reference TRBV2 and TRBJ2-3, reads EPEVTQTPSHQVTQMGQEVILRCVPISNHLYFYWYRQILGQKVEFLVSFYNNEISEKSEIFDDQFSVERPDGSNFTLKIRSTKLEDSAMYFCASSEGYSTDTQYFGPGTRLTVL.

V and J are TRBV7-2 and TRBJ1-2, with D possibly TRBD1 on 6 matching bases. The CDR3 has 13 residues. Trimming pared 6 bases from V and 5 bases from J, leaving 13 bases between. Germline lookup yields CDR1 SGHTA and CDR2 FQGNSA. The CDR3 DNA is TGTGCCAGCAGTTCATGGCAGGGGTATGGCTACACCTTC. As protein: CASSSWQGYGYTF.

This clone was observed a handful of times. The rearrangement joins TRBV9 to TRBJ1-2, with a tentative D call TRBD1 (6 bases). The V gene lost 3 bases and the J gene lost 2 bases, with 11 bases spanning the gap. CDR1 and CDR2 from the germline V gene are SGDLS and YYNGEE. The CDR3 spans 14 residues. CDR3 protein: CASSDGGRNYGYTF. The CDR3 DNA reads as TGTGCCAGCAGCGATGGGGGGCGGAACTATGGCTACACCTTC.

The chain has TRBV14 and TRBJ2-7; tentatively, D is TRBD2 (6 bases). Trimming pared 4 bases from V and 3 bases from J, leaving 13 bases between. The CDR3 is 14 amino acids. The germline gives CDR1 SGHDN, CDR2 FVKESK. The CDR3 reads CASSPLAEFYEQYF. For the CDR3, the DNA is TGTGCCAGCAGCCCGTTAGCGGAGTTCTACGAGCAGTACTTC.

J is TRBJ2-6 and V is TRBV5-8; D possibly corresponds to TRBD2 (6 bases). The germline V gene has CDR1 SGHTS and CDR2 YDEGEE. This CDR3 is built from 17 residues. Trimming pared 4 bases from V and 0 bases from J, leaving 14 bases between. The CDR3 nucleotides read TGTGCCAGCAGCGACGGGACTGAGCTCTCTGGGGCCAACGTCCTGACTTTC. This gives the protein CASSDGTELSGANVLTF.

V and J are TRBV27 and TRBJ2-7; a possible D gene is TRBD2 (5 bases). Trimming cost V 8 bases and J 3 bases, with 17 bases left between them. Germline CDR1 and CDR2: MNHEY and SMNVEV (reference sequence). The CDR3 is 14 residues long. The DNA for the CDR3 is TGTGCCAGCGGCCCTGGAGCGGCCTTCTACGAGCAGTACTTC. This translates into CASGPGAAFYEQYF.

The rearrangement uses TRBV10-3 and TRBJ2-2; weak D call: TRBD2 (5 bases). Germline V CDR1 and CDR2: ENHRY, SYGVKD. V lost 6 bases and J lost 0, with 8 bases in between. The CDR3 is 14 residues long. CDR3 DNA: TGTGCCATCAGCGACGGGACGAACACCGGGGAGCTGTTTTTT. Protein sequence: CAISDGTNTGELFF.

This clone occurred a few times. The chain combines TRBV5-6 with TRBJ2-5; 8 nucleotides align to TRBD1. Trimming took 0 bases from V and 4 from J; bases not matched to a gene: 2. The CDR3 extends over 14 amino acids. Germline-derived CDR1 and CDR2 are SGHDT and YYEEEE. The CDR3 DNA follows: TGTGCCAGCAGCTTGGTAGGGACAGGAGAGACCCAGTACTTC. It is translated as CASSLVGTGETQYF.

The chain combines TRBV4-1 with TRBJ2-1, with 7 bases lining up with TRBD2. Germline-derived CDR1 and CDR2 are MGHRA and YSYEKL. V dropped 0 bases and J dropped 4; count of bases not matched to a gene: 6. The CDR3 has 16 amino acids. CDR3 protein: CASSQESAGAYNEQFF. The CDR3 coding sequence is TGCGCCAGCAGCCAAGAGAGCGCGGGAGCTTACAATGAGCAGTTCTTC.

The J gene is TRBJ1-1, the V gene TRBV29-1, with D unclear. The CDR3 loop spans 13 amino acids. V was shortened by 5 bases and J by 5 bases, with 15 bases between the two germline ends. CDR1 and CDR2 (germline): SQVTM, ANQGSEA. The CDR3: CSVILGKWTEAFF. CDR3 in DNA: TGCAGCGTTATCTTGGGGAAGTGGACTGAAGCTTTCTTT.

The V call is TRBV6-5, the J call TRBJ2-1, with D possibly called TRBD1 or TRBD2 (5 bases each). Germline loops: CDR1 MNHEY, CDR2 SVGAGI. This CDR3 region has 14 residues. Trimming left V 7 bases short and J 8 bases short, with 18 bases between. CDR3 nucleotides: TGTGCCAGCAATGGGCAGGGAGCAGTCGATGAGCAGTTCTTC. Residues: CASNGQGAVDEQFF.

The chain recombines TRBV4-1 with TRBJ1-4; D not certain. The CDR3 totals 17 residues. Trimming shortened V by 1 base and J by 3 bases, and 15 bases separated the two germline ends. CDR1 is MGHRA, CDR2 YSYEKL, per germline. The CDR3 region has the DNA TGCGCCAGCAGCCAAGTGTCGACCCCCCGCCCTAATGAAAAACTGTTTTTT. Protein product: CASSQVSTPRPNEKLFF.